The next 26 T cell receptor beta chains were all read from a single sample in a study of blood T cells in healthy people across ages. Together with a sample-barcoded 5' primer, a J-beta primer mix was included in a second PCR lasting 7 to 11 cycles. Each CDR3 protein is one row after TCRdb ran MiXCR on the 5' RACE reads. The data hold about 1 million distinct CDR3 sequences, with around 43% observed a single time. Sequenced: blood. Source of these receptors: a woman aged 60-75 years in good health.

This clonotype was counted only a few times. CDR3 sequence (DNA): TGTGCCACCAGCACGGGGACTAGCGGTTACCTGTTCTTC. Protein sequence: CATSTGTSGYLFF. The rearrangement joins TRBV15 to TRBJ2-1, with 11 bases identical to TRBD2. CDR1 and CDR2 (germline): LNHNV, YYDKDF (reference sequence). This CDR3 is 13 amino acids long. The ends lost 4 bases at V and 15 bases at J; junction bases unmatched: 8.

The chain recombines TRBV5-1 with TRBJ2-7; the D gene is possibly TRBD2 (7 bases). Trimming took off 4 bases at V and 6 bases at J, with 20 bases between the two ends. There are 15 residues in the CDR3. Germline lookup yields CDR1 SGHRS and CDR2 YFSETQ. This CDR3 reads CASSPREDRRAEQYF. The CDR3 DNA reads TGCGCCAGCAGCCCCCGGGAGGACAGAAGGGCCGAGCAGTACTTC.

This clonotype was observed a handful of times. V and J are TRBV24-1 and TRBJ2-5; TRBD2 matches at 9 bases. The CDR3 loop spans 14 amino acids. Germline loops: CDR1 KGHDR, CDR2 SFDVKD. Germline trimming cut 3 bases from V and 5 bases from J; bases unmatched to any gene: 3. CDR3 residues: CATSDRLADETQYF. The CDR3 nucleotides read TGTGCCACCAGTGATCGACTAGCGGACGAGACCCAGTACTTC.

The V call is TRBV27, the J call TRBJ2-1; 8 nucleotides line up with TRBD1. CDR3 length equals 15 residues. Germline V gene lookup returns CDR1 MNHEY and CDR2 SMNVEV (reference sequence). The junction had 7 bases not matched to a gene; V was cut back by 5 bases and J by 4 bases. The CDR3 sequence is CASSPDRGEYNEQFF. The CDR3 coding sequence is TGTGCCAGCAGTCCCGACAGGGGCGAGTACAATGAGCAGTTCTTC.

The chain links TRBV7-2 to TRBJ1-2; D possibly corresponds to TRBD1 (6 bases). Deletions cut 5 bases from V and 2 bases from J, with 12 bases between. Germline values: CDR1 SGHTA, CDR2 FQGNSA. CDR3 size: 14 residues. The CDR3 here is CASSHWDTNYGYTF. Written as DNA, the CDR3 is TGTGCCAGCAGCCACTGGGACACCAACTATGGCTACACCTTC.

This clonotype was found a few times. The chain has TRBV10-3 and TRBJ1-5; 11 positions agree with TRBD1. Unmatched junction bases numbered 6, after V lost 2 bases and J lost 6 bases. This CDR3 contains 16 residues. Germline V gene lookup returns CDR1 ENHRY and CDR2 SYGVKD. CDR3 sequence reads: CAISEVGTGGSQPQHF. The CDR3 region has the DNA TGTGCCATCAGTGAGGTGGGGACAGGGGGATCTCAGCCCCAGCATTTT.

This chain uses TRBV7-8 with TRBJ2-1; 14 bases line up with TRBD2. Per the germline V gene, CDR1 is SGHVS and CDR2 is FQNEAQ. The CDR3 length is 16 residues. The trim removed 3 bases at V and 12 bases at J, leaving 10 bases unmatched. The CDR3 spells CASSFDGTSGSRGQFF. As DNA, the CDR3 is TGTGCCAGCAGCTTCGACGGGACTAGCGGGAGTCGGGGGCAGTTCTTC.

There are many counts of this clonotype. V is TRBV6-4 and J is TRBJ2-1; perhaps TRBD1 as D (11 bases). Deletions cut 10 bases from V and 8 bases from J, with 24 bases between. The germline gives CDR1 MRHNA, CDR2 SNTAGT. The CDR3 totals 15 residues. The CDR3 coding sequence is TGTGCCACTGGACAGGGGGCTAGCGGGAGTGATGAGCAGTTCTTC. Its protein is CATGQGASGSDEQFF.

For this clonotype: The junction differs from germline at one of its ends, possibly a read error. The gene calls are TRBV6-5 and TRBJ1-2; TRBD1 matches 7 bases. The CDR3 totals 13 residues. The germline gives CDR1 MNHEY, CDR2 SVGAGI. This CDR3 is CPSSYQGGDGYTF. The CDR3 DNA reads TGTCCCAGCAGTTACCAGGGGGGTGATGGCTACACCTTC.

Remarks on this clonotype: At one end the junction does not follow the germline gene, possibly because of a read error. This sequence joins TRBV20-1 and TRBJ2-3; D is unclear. The CDR3 totals 14 residues. Germline lookup yields CDR1 DFQATT and CDR2 SNEGSKA (reference sequence). The CDR3 coding sequence is TGCAGTGCTAGTCACAGCACGAACACAGATACGCGGTATTTT. It translates to CSASHSTNTDTRYF.

The V gene is TRBV29-1, the J gene TRBJ1-1; the D gene is possibly TRBD1 (6 bases). The germline V and J ends were trimmed by 7 bases and 3 bases, with 18 bases remaining between them. The CDR3 sequence is 14 residues long. Germline CDR1 is SQVTM and CDR2 is ANQGSEA. The CDR3 DNA reads TGCAGCGCCCAGTCACAGGGAGGAGACACTGAAGCTTTCTTT. It translates to CSAQSQGGDTEAFF.

This clonotype appeared a few times. This rearrangement joins TRBV20-1 to TRBJ2-1; D is undetermined. The V gene's germline CDR1 is DFQATT and CDR2 SNEGSKA (reference sequence). The CDR3 totals 16 residues. The ends were cut back, 5 bases at V and 9 bases at J, with 26 bases in the middle. CDR3 region: CSAGPAGPQRRGEQFF. CDR3 DNA: TGCAGTGCTGGCCCAGCCGGGCCCCAACGCCGCGGTGAGCAGTTCTTC.

This sequence joins TRBV7-3 and TRBJ2-1, with a tentative D call TRBD2 (5 bases). This CDR3 contains 14 residues. V was trimmed by 6 bases and J by 5 bases, leaving 14 bases between them. CDR1 SGHTA and CDR2 FQGTGA come from the germline V gene. DNA for the CDR3: TGTGCCAGCAGGGAGCCGGGAACCCACAATGAGCAGTTCTTC. Its protein is CASREPGTHNEQFF.

The chain joins TRBV20-1 to TRBJ1-1, with TRBD1 as a possible D gene (6 bases). Germline values: CDR1 DFQATT, CDR2 SNEGSKA (reference sequence). Between the trimmed V and J ends, which lost 6 bases and 4 bases, there was a span of 12 bases. This CDR3 has 12 amino acids. The CDR3 is CSAWGASTEAFF. DNA of the CDR3: TGCAGTGCGTGGGGGGCGAGCACTGAAGCTTTCTTT.

The J gene is TRBJ2-1, the V gene TRBV20-1; TRBD2 aligns across 12 bases. The CDR3 contains 15 residues. The junction had 6 bases not matched to a gene; V was cut back by 5 bases and J by 4 bases. Germline V gives CDR1 DFQATT, CDR2 SNEGSKA (reference sequence). Written as DNA, the CDR3 is TGCAGTGCTCCCCCTAGCGGGAGGGATTACAATGAGCAGTTCTTC. Translated: CSAPPSGRDYNEQFF.

In this sample, this clonotype turned up a few times. The chain links TRBV28 to TRBJ2-1; the match to TRBD1 covers 9 bases. V gave up 6 bases and J gave up 6 bases; unmatched junction bases: 9. The CDR3 covers 15 residues. Germline V gene lookup returns CDR1 MDHEN and CDR2 SYDVKM. CDR3 loop: CASRQQGAGGNEQFF. In DNA form, the CDR3 reads TGTGCCAGCAGACAACAGGGGGCTGGAGGCAATGAGCAGTTCTTC.

In this sample, this clonotype turned up a few times. J is TRBJ2-5 and V is TRBV27; tentative D call: TRBD1 (6 bases). The CDR3 covers 13 residues. V gave up 0 bases and J gave up 6 bases, with 8 bases separating them. CDR1 MNHEY and CDR2 SMNVEV come from the germline V gene (reference sequence). The CDR3, as DNA: TGTGCCAGCAGTTTATCACAGGGACAGACCCAGTACTTC. Residues: CASSLSQGQTQYF.

This clonotype has more than one count but fewer than ten. The genes are TRBV6-6 and TRBJ2-5; TRBD1 agrees at 12 bases. CDR1 is MNHNY, CDR2 SVGAGI, per germline (reference sequence). The CDR3 runs 15 residues. The trim removed 5 bases at V and 5 bases at J, leaving 6 bases unmatched. CDR3 in DNA: TGTGCCAGCAGTAGACGGGACAGGGGGCCCGAGACCCAGTACTTC. It codes for CASSRRDRGPETQYF.

The chain carries TRBV7-3 and TRBJ2-1, with 8 bases lining up with TRBD2. The junction had 13 bases not matched to a gene; V was cut back by 5 bases and J by 13 bases. Germline CDR1 SGHTA, CDR2 FQGTGA. CDR3 length equals 14 residues. The chain's CDR3 is CASSPTTSGGGQFF. DNA of the CDR3: TGTGCCAGCAGCCCAACTACTAGCGGTGGTGGACAGTTCTTC.

This clonotype showed up just a few times. The chain joins TRBV9 to TRBJ2-1; TRBD1 is a possible D gene (5 bases). Germline V gives CDR1 SGDLS, CDR2 YYNGEE. Trimming took off 1 base at V and 5 bases at J, with 16 bases between the two ends. The CDR3 has 16 residues. The DNA for the CDR3 is TGTGCCAGCAGCGTATCCCCGACTTGGGGCCACAATGAGCAGTTCTTC. As protein: CASSVSPTWGHNEQFF.

CDR3 residues: CASPSKRTSDNEQFF. CDR3 bases: TGTGCCAGCCCTAGCAAGAGGACCTCGGACAATGAGCAGTTCTTC. This chain links TRBV2 with TRBJ2-1, with a possible D match to TRBD2 (5 bases). The V gene's germline CDR1 is SNHLY and CDR2 FYNNEI. This CDR3 contains 15 residues. V was clipped by 8 bases and J by 5 bases, with 19 bases between them.

This clonotype has a handful of counts. The chain recombines TRBV20-1 with TRBJ2-7; D possibly uses TRBD1 or TRBD2 (6 bases each). The CDR3 is 14 residues long. Between the trimmed V and J ends, which lost 6 bases and 4 bases, there was a span of 19 bases. In germline, CDR1 is DFQATT, CDR2 SNEGSKA (reference sequence). The CDR3 loop is CSAKRVGGLYEQYF. CDR3 nucleotide sequence: TGCAGTGCCAAAAGAGTAGGGGGGTTGTACGAGCAGTACTTC.

The chain links TRBV7-8 to TRBJ2-1; 7 bases fit TRBD1. CDR1 and CDR2 (germline): SGHVS, FQNEAQ. Trimming at V came to 5 bases and at J to 8 bases, leaving 9 bases not matched to a gene. The CDR3 sequence is 14 residues long. CDR3 sequence reads: CASSQTDRVYEQFF. The CDR3 DNA sequence: TGTGCCAGCAGCCAGACCGACAGGGTTTATGAGCAGTTCTTC.

The chain has TRBV6-1 and TRBJ2-3; no definite D call. V was clipped by 5 bases and J by 1 base, with 7 bases between them. Germline CDR1 is MNHNS and CDR2 is SASEGT. This CDR3 has 13 amino acids. For the CDR3, the DNA is TGTGCCAGCAGTATCTGGGGCACAGATACGCAGTATTTT. This gives the protein CASSIWGTDTQYF.

The sample holds a few counts of this clonotype. The chain is built from TRBV30 and TRBJ2-7, with D possibly TRBD1 on 6 matching bases. Germline values: CDR1 GTSNPN, CDR2 SVGIG (reference sequence). The CDR3 length is 11 residues. The ends were cut back, 5 bases at V and 3 bases at J, with 8 bases in the middle. The CDR3 reads CAWAQGYEQYF. In DNA, the CDR3 is TGTGCCTGGGCACAGGGCTACGAGCAGTACTTC.

This clonotype occurred a few times. The chain links TRBV28 to TRBJ2-4; unclear D gene. CDR3 length equals 16 residues. From germline, CDR1 is MDHEN and CDR2 SYDVKM. The germline V and J ends were trimmed by 4 bases and 7 bases, with 20 bases remaining between them. The CDR3 region has the DNA TGTGCCAGCAGTTGGCGAAAAGGAACCCCCGGGAACATTCAGTACTTC. Translated, it gives CASSWRKGTPGNIQYF.